This T cell receptor (beta chain) emerged from a study of blood T cell repertoires in COVID-19. Study information: PBMCs, B-cell-depleted T cells, or T cells were the source of the cDNA or gDNA that made up the material.

One Seattle source followed patients from active infection through their disease course. The data were produced by immunoSEQ multiplex PCR, yet TCRdb's version contains in-frame clones alone and is incomplete. The data show around 270,000 clones, roughly 84% seen once. This clone has only one observation. V gave up 5 bases and J gave up 11 bases, with 15 bases separating them. This CDR3 spans 13 amino acids. In germline, CDR1 is LNHDA, CDR2 SQIVND (reference sequence). The receptor was isolated from a person aged 70 to 79 with COVID-19, enrolled during active disease. The sequencing sample was made of peripheral blood. The J gene is TRBJ1-4, the V gene TRBV19; D possibly corresponds to TRBD1 (5 bases). CDR3 nucleotides: TGTGCCAGTAGTGGGCAGGGAATAATGAAACTGTTTTTT. This sequence encodes CASSGQGIMKLFF.